These 32 T cell receptor beta chains share one sample of origin, sequenced in a study of OX40 agonist ivuxolimab in advanced cancers. Libraries were prepared by immunoSEQ multiplex PCR; TCRdb keeps only in-frame clonotypes and omits some of them. This sample has about 27,000 clones, with around 81% found just once. This specimen consisted of CD4+ or CD8+ T cells sorted from blood, obtained in a trial of the OX40 agonist ivuxolimab. The receptors derive from an adult with an advanced solid tumor such as melanoma, head and neck, liver or kidney cancer.

The V gene is TRBV9, the J gene TRBJ2-7; 9 bases agree with TRBD2. CDR3 length: 15 amino acids. Germline CDR1 and CDR2: SGDLS and YYNGEE. V lost 0 bases, J lost 4 bases, and 5 bases stayed unmatched. The CDR3 DNA follows: TGTGCCAGCAGCGTAGGGGCTAGCGGGGATTACGAGCAGTACTTC. Encoded protein: CASSVGASGDYEQYF.

The V gene is TRBV5-8, the J gene TRBJ2-7; unclear D gene. With 4 bases removed from V and 7 bases from J, the gap between germline ends came to 18 bases. The CDR3 is 14 amino acids. The germline gives CDR1 SGHTS, CDR2 YDEGEE. CDR3 region: CASSLEGPQPEQYF. CDR3 sequence (DNA): TGTGCCAGCAGCCTCGAAGGACCGCAGCCTGAGCAGTACTTC.

This clone was counted between two and nine times. J is TRBJ2-1 and V is TRBV6-1; D not certain. This CDR3 comprises 15 residues. Trimming took off 4 bases at V and 5 bases at J, with 15 bases between the two ends. Germline V gives CDR1 MNHNS, CDR2 SASEGT. The CDR3 here is CASSALRLPHNEQFF. CDR3 bases: TGTGCCAGCAGTGCCCTGAGACTCCCTCACAATGAGCAGTTCTTC.

The gene calls are TRBV6-5 and TRBJ2-7; TRBD1 matches 9 bases. This CDR3 is built from 15 residues. V trimming: 2 bases; J trimming: 4 bases; junction bases outside the gene matches: 6. The germline CDR1 and CDR2 sequences are MNHEY and SVGAGI. This CDR3 reads CASSYKEQGAYEQYF. DNA for the CDR3: TGTGCCAGCAGTTACAAGGAACAGGGGGCTTACGAGCAGTACTTC.

This rearrangement joins TRBV5-4 to TRBJ2-7; 9 bases fit TRBD1. J lost 2 bases, V lost 3 bases, and 6 bases had no gene match. CDR3 length: 15 residues. Germline loops: CDR1 SGHNT, CDR2 YYREEE (reference sequence). Here the CDR3 DNA reads TGTGCCAGCAGCTCCCCCGACAGGGGGACCTACGAGCAGTACTTC. It yields the protein CASSSPDRGTYEQYF. Full variable domain (missing parts from reference TRBV5-4 and TRBJ2-7): ETGVTQSPTHLIKTRGQQVTLRCSSQSGHNTVSWYQQALGQGPQFIFQYYREEENGRGNFPPRFSGLQFPNYSSELNVNALELDDSALYLCASSSPDRGTYEQYFGPGTRLTVT.

The chain joins TRBV10-3 to TRBJ2-1; 12 positions agree with TRBD2. The CDR3 length is 14 residues. The J segment lost 7 bases and the V segment lost 10 bases, leaving 8 bases of the junction unmatched. Germline-derived CDR1 and CDR2 are ENHRY and SYGVKD. The CDR3 spells CATLRLAGDNEQFF. As DNA, the CDR3 is TGTGCCACCCTGCGACTAGCGGGGGATAATGAGCAGTTCTTC.

The chain uses TRBV5-1 and TRBJ2-5; 11 bases match TRBD1. CDR3 length: 14 residues. Trimming cost V 3 bases and J 5 bases; bases outside gene matches: 3. Germline CDR1 reads SGHRS; CDR2 reads YFSETQ. DNA of the CDR3: TGCGCCAGCAGCTCGGACAGGGGGCGGGAGACCCAGTACTTC. Translated, it gives CASSSDRGRETQYF. The variable domain in full, completed from reference TRBV5-1 and TRBJ2-5, reads KAGVTQTPRYLIKTRGQQVTLSCSPISGHRSVSWYQQTPGQGLQFLFEYFSETQRNKGNFPGRFSGRQFSNSRSEMNVSTLELGDSALYLCASSSDRGRETQYFGPGTRLLVL.

The genes are TRBV27 and TRBJ2-6; D unclear. The CDR3 runs 15 residues. V lost 4 bases and J 4 bases, leaving 11 bases between the germline ends. Looked up from germline, CDR1 is MNHEY and CDR2 is SMNVEV (reference sequence). DNA for the CDR3: TGTGCCAGCAGTTATAATCCGGTGGGGGCCAACGTCCTGACTTTC. Its protein product is CASSYNPVGANVLTF.

This chain joins TRBV6-1 and TRBJ2-7, with D possibly matching TRBD1 (6 bases). This CDR3 has 15 residues. Looked up from germline, CDR1 is MNHNS and CDR2 is SASEGT. V dropped 3 bases and J dropped 2 bases, with 14 bases sitting between them. CDR3 nucleotides: TGTGCCAGCAGTGAGTTAGGGGGTCTGGCCTACGAGCAGTACTTC. Translated, it gives CASSELGGLAYEQYF.

V and J are TRBV7-6 and TRBJ1-4; D is undetermined. This CDR3 is built from 15 residues. CDR1 is SGHVS and CDR2 is FNYEAQ in the germline V gene. V was clipped by 1 base and J by 8 bases, with 14 bases between them. CDR3 DNA: TGTGCCAGCAGCTTAGGTCAGATTCCCGGGGAAAAACTGTTTTTT. It codes for CASSLGQIPGEKLFF.

V gene TRBV5-6 combines with J gene TRBJ2-1; 8 bases map to TRBD1. In germline, CDR1 is SGHDT, CDR2 YYEEEE. This CDR3 contains 14 residues. V lost 2 bases to trimming and J lost 5 bases; unmatched junction nucleotides: 3. The CDR3 region is CASSFGTGDNEQFF. The CDR3 region has the DNA TGTGCCAGCAGCTTCGGGACAGGAGACAATGAGCAGTTCTTC. Supplemented by reference TRBV5-6 and TRBJ2-1, the full variable domain reads DAGVTQSPTHLIKTRGQQVTLRCSPKSGHDTVSWYQQALGQGPQFIFQYYEEEERQRGNFPDRFSGHQFPNYSSELNVNALLLGDSALYLCASSFGTGDNEQFFGPGTRLTVL.

This chain uses TRBV28 with TRBJ1-5; weak D call: TRBD1 (6 bases). The CDR3 is 15 residues long. Looked up from germline, CDR1 is MDHEN and CDR2 is SYDVKM. Trimming left V 7 bases short and J 0 bases short, with 13 bases between. As DNA, the CDR3 is TGTGCCAGCAACCCCACAGGGTCTAGCAATCAGCCCCAGCATTTT. As protein: CASNPTGSSNQPQHF.

The chain recombines TRBV29-1 with TRBJ2-1; 11 bases fit TRBD1. V gave up 5 bases and J gave up 6 bases; unmatched junction bases: 15. The CDR3 is made up of 17 amino acids. Per germline, CDR1 SQVTM and CDR2 ANQGSEA. The CDR3 loop reads CSVTGQGAFYPTNEQFF. Here the CDR3 DNA reads TGCAGCGTTACAGGACAGGGGGCGTTTTATCCTACCAATGAGCAGTTCTTC.

This rearrangement joins TRBV5-1 to TRBJ1-2, with TRBD1 identical over 7 bases. This CDR3 is built from 17 residues. The trim removed 4 bases at V and 5 bases at J, leaving 17 bases unmatched. Germline V lookup: CDR1 SGHRS, CDR2 YFSETQ. The CDR3 protein is CASSPDRGGLLRYGYTF. CDR3 DNA: TGCGCCAGCAGCCCCGACAGAGGGGGCCTATTAAGATATGGCTACACCTTC.

J is TRBJ1-3 and V is TRBV30; D gene uncertain. Between the trimmed V and J ends, which lost 3 bases and 0 bases, there was a span of 12 bases. The CDR3 is 15 residues long. Germline assignment: CDR1 GTSNPN and CDR2 SVGIG (reference sequence). The CDR3 DNA sequence: TGTGCCTGGAGAGGGTTGGAGAGCTCTGGAAACACCATATATTTT. It is translated as CAWRGLESSGNTIYF.

The chain combines TRBV27 with TRBJ1-1; D call uncertain. CDR3 length: 15 amino acids. V lost 0 bases and J lost 0, with 8 bases in between. The germline CDR1 and CDR2 sequences are MNHEY and SMNVEV (reference sequence). For the CDR3, the DNA is TGTGCCAGCAGTTTATCATCCGGATTGAACACTGAAGCTTTCTTT. The encoded protein is CASSLSSGLNTEAFF.

In its sample, this clone was seen once. The CDR3 region has the DNA TGTGCCAGCAGAGCGGATGCCTACGAGCAGTACTTC. Translation: CASRADAYEQYF. The chain carries TRBV6-5 and TRBJ2-7; D might be TRBD2 (5 bases). There are 12 residues in the CDR3. Germline V gene data show CDR1 as MNHEY and CDR2 as SVGAGI. Trimming left V 6 bases short and J 2 bases short, with 8 bases between.

The genes are TRBV2 and TRBJ1-5; no clear D. Germline CDR1 SNHLY, CDR2 FYNNEI. The CDR3 covers 12 residues. V was cut by 1 base and J by 6 bases, with 4 bases left in between. CDR3 protein: CASSEGVQPQHF. For the CDR3, the DNA is TGTGCCAGCAGTGAAGGGGTTCAGCCCCAGCATTTT.

This clone was observed once. The gene calls are TRBV7-6 and TRBJ2-2, with TRBD2 identical over 10 bases. V shed 4 bases and J 3 bases; nucleotides not matched to a gene: 2. CDR3 size: 15 residues. The germline V gene has CDR1 SGHVS and CDR2 FNYEAQ. The DNA for the CDR3 is TGTGCCAGCAGCTCAGCGGGAGGGTACACCGGGGAGCTGTTTTTT. Its protein product is CASSSAGGYTGELFF.

This clone was recorded a few times. Mismatch with germline at one junction end may stem from a read error. This rearrangement joins TRBV11-3 to TRBJ2-2; 9 nucleotides line up with TRBD1. CDR3 size: 16 residues. Germline-derived CDR1 and CDR2 are SGHNT and YENEEA. The CDR3 reads CASSFLGQGNSGELFF. CDR3 bases: TGTGCCAGCAGTTTCCTTGGACAGGGGAACTCCGGGGAGCTGTTTTTT.

J is TRBJ2-5 and V is TRBV28; D tentatively reads TRBD1 or TRBD2 (6 bases each). Between the trimmed V and J ends, which lost 3 bases and 4 bases, there was a span of 18 bases. This CDR3 has 16 residues. Per the germline V gene, CDR1 is MDHEN and CDR2 is SYDVKM. DNA for the CDR3: TGTGCCAGCAGTTTTGACTACGGCGAGGGGGGAGAGACCCAGTACTTC. Translated, it gives CASSFDYGEGGETQYF.

The V and J genes are TRBV28 and TRBJ2-3, with D perhaps matching TRBD2 (6 bases). The CDR3 loop spans 15 amino acids. V was pared by 3 bases and J by 0 bases, with 10 bases between. CDR1 is MDHEN, CDR2 SYDVKM, per germline. The CDR3 DNA is TGTGCCAGCAGTTTGATAAGCGGGAGCACAGATACGCAGTATTTT. Protein product: CASSLISGSTDTQYF.

For the CDR3, the DNA is TGTGCCAGCAGCGGAGCCCGAGGGGACTACAATGAGCAGTTCTTC. It translates to CASSGARGDYNEQFF. The rearrangement joins TRBV9 to TRBJ2-1; possibly TRBD1 or TRBD2 for D (5 bases each). Germline V gene data show CDR1 as SGDLS and CDR2 as YYNGEE. The V end was cut by 3 bases, the J end by 3 bases, with 13 bases between. CDR3 size: 15 residues.

CDR3 nucleotides: TGTGCCAGCAGCCCTGGCATAGCCCCAAGGGGGGGCGAGCAGTACTTC. Translation gives CASSPGIAPRGGEQYF. This chain connects TRBV5-6 to TRBJ2-7; D is possibly TRBD2 (7 bases). This CDR3 is built from 16 residues. V was clipped by 4 bases and J by 6 bases, with 23 bases between them. The V gene's germline CDR1 is SGHDT and CDR2 YYEEEE.

This rearrangement joins TRBV2 to TRBJ2-7; D is unresolved. V lost 3 bases, J lost 4 bases, and 4 bases lay in between. The V gene's germline CDR1 is SNHLY and CDR2 FYNNEI. The CDR3 has 11 residues. In DNA form, the CDR3 reads TGTGCCAGCAGTGAGGGATACGAGCAGTACTTC. It encodes CASSEGYEQYF.

The chain joins TRBV5-1 to TRBJ2-7; no definite D call. The CDR3 sequence is 14 residues long. V was shortened by 4 bases and J by 3 bases, with 14 bases between the two germline ends. The germline CDR1 and CDR2 sequences are SGHRS and YFSETQ. CDR3 protein: CASSLGPEFYEQYF. CDR3 coding DNA: TGCGCCAGCAGCCTGGGTCCCGAGTTCTACGAGCAGTACTTC.

The V gene is TRBV7-9, the J gene TRBJ2-1; D remains ambiguous. The germline V and J ends were trimmed by 1 base and 5 bases, with 9 bases remaining between them. The germline V gene encodes CDR1 SEHNR and CDR2 FQNEAQ (reference sequence). This CDR3 contains 14 residues. The CDR3 region has the DNA TGTGCCAGCAGCTTAGTAGACCTTAACAATGAGCAGTTCTTC. This encodes CASSLVDLNNEQFF.

CDR3 protein: CAVGGAQPQHF. CDR3 nucleotide sequence: TGTGCGGTCGGAGGGGCTCAGCCCCAGCATTTT. The genes are TRBV6-5 and TRBJ1-5; possible D gene TRBD1, 5 bases. Germline V gene data show CDR1 as MNHEY and CDR2 as SVGAGI. The CDR3 sequence is 11 residues long.

The chain uses TRBV30 and TRBJ1-4; 9 bases match TRBD1. The CDR3 length is 18 residues. V was clipped by 4 bases and J by 0 bases; unmatched bases: 12. Germline assignment: CDR1 GTSNPN and CDR2 SVGIG (reference sequence). The chain's CDR3 is CAWTRDRERIATNEKLFF. CDR3 DNA sequence: TGTGCCTGGACCCGGGACAGGGAGAGGATTGCAACTAATGAAAAACTGTTTTTT. Looking up the rest from reference TRBV30 and TRBJ1-4 gives the full variable domain: SQTIHQWPATLVQPVGSPLSLECTVEGTSNPNLYWYRQAAGRGLQLLFYSVGIGQISSEVPQNLSASRPQDRQFILSSKKLLLSDSGFYLCAWTRDRERIATNEKLFFGSGTQLSVL.

This chain links TRBV7-9 with TRBJ1-6; D is perhaps TRBD1 (5 bases). CDR3 length: 17 residues. Per germline, CDR1 SEHNR and CDR2 FQNEAQ (reference sequence). V lost 5 bases to trimming and J lost 4 bases, with 18 bases between them. As DNA, the CDR3 is TGTGCCAGCAGCCCACGGGACTCGGGGTTTTATAATTCACCCCTCCACTTT. It translates to CASSPRDSGFYNSPLHF.

V gene TRBV7-8 combines with J gene TRBJ2-7; 12 positions agree with TRBD1. V lost 4 bases, J lost 4 bases, and 8 bases stayed unmatched. From germline, CDR1 is SGHVS and CDR2 FQNEAQ. CDR3 length: 16 residues. The CDR3 DNA sequence: TGTGCCAGCAGCTCCGAGGGGGGACAGGGGGCTTACGAGCAGTACTTC. Its protein product is CASSSEGGQGAYEQYF. The full variable domain, in which reference TRBV7-8 and TRBJ2-7 provide the parts outside the CDR3, is GAGVSQSPRYKVAKRGQDVALRCDPISGHVSLFWYQQALGQGPEFLTYFQNEAQLDKSGLPSDRFFAERPEGSVSTLKIQRTQQEDSAVYLCASSSEGGQGAYEQYFGPGTRLTVT.

The V gene is TRBV15, the J gene TRBJ2-7, with 10 nucleotides matching TRBD1. With 0 bases clipped from V and 1 base from J, the junction kept 12 bases outside the gene matches. CDR1 and CDR2 (germline): LNHNV, YYDKDF (reference sequence). CDR3 size: 19 residues. The CDR3 sequence is CATSRDLNYGTGASYEQYF. In DNA, the CDR3 is TGTGCCACCAGCAGAGACCTGAACTATGGGACAGGGGCTTCCTACGAGCAGTACTTC.